This TCR beta chain was obtained from a study of cytomegalovirus exposure and HLA in healthy donors. As to this clone: Its antigen is undetermined.

General study results and limits: A reported reduction in N-insertions relative to the 666-donor mean was seen in an Asian-associated ancestry cluster in a later analysis.

PCR primers comprised 60 Vbeta and 13 Jbeta primers. Measured with immunoSEQ multiplex PCR; TCRdb has only the in-frame clones, and not every one. Among 95,000 to 100,000 clones listed, roughly three quarters were seen once. This CDR3 is built from 14 residues. V lost 3 bases and J 5 bases, leaving 13 bases between the germline ends. Looked up from germline, CDR1 is SGHAT and CDR2 is FQDESV (reference sequence). The rearrangement uses TRBV11-1 and TRBJ1-1; D is perhaps TRBD1 (6 bases). This clonotype originated in an older woman in good health and CMV-seropositive. The sequenced sample consisted of PBMCs. DNA of the CDR3: TGTGCCAGCAGCTTGGACAGTCAGGTTACTGAAGCTTTCTTT. This gives the protein CASSLDSQVTEAFF.